This T cell receptor beta chain was identified during a study of blood T cell repertoires in COVID-19. Looking at the study overall: Donors in the United States, Italy and Spain gave samples during acute or convalescent COVID-19. T cells, B-cell-depleted T cells, or PBMCs provided the cDNA or gDNA that served as material.

In the study's own analysis: Amplification of reference gene primers provided the estimated nucleated cell counts. Profiled with immunoSEQ multiplex PCR; TCRdb holds only in-frame clones, not every one. V, J and clone size were drawn from that table, and D and trimming were deduced from the DNA. The data show roughly 410,000 clones, over 75% seen once. The Seattle site enrolled patients during active infection and followed them longitudinally. Germline V gene data show CDR1 as SGHRS and CDR2 as YFSETQ. The CDR3 is 14 residues long. V gave up 4 bases and J gave up 4 bases; unmatched junction bases: 4. The receptor's source is a woman aged 40 to 50 with COVID-19, enrolled during active disease. The chain is built from TRBV5-1 and TRBJ1-4; the match to TRBD1 covers 7 bases. Sequencing used peripheral blood. CDR3: CASSRDSNNEKLFF. The CDR3 DNA reads TGCGCCAGCAGCCGGGACAGCAATAATGAAAAACTGTTTTTT.